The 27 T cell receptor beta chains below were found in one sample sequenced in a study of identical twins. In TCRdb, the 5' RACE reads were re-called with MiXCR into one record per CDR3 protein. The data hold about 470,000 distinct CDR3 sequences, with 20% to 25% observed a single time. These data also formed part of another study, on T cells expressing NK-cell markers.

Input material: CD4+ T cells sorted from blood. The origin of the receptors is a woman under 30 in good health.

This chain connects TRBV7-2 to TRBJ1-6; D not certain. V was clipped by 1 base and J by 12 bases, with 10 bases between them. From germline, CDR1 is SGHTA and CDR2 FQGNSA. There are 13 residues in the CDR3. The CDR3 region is CASSLEAPEPLHF. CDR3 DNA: TGTGCCAGCAGCTTAGAGGCCCCCGAACCCCTCCACTTT.

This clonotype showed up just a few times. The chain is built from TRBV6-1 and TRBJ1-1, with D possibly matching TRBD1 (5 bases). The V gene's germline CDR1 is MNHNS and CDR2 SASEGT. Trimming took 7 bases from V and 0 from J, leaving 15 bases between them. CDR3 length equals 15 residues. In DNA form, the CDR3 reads TGTGCCAGCACTCCAAGGGGTCATATGAACACTGAAGCTTTCTTT. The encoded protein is CASTPRGHMNTEAFF.

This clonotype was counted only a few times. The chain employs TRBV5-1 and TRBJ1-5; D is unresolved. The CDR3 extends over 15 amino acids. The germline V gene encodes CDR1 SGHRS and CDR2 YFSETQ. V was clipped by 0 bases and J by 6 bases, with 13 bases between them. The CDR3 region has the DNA TGCGCCAGCAGCTTGGCGGCGGGCCTCGGTCAGCCCCAGCATTTT. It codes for CASSLAAGLGQPQHF.

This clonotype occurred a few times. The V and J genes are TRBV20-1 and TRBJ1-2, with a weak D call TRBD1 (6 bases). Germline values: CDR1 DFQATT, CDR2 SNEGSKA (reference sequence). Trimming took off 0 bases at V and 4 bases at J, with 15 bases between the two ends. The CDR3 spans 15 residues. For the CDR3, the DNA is TGCAGTGCTAGAGACTCACAGGGTTCGTTCTATGGCTACACCTTC. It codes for CSARDSQGSFYGYTF.

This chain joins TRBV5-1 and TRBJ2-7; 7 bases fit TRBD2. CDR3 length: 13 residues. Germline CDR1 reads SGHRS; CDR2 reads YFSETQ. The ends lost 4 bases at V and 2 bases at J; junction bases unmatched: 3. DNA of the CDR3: TGCGCCAGCAGCCCTAGCGGAACCTACGAGCAGTACTTC. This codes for CASSPSGTYEQYF.

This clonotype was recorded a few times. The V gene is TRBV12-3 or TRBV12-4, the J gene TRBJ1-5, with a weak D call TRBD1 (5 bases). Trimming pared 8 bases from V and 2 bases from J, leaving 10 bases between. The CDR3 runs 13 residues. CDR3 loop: CASGAGGNQPQHF. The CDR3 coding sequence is TGTGCCAGCGGGGCGGGGGGCAATCAGCCCCAGCATTTT.

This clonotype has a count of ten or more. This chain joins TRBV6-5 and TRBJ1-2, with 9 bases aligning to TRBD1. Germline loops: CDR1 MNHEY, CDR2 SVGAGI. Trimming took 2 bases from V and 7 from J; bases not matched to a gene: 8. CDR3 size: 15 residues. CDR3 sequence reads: CASSYTRDRVSGYTF. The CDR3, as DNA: TGTGCCAGCAGTTACACCCGGGACAGGGTTAGTGGCTACACCTTC.

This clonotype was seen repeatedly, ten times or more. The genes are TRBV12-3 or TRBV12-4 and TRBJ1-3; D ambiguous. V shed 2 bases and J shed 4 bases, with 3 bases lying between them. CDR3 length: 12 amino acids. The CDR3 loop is CASSLPGNTIYF. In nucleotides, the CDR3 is TGTGCCAGCAGTTTACCGGGAAACACCATATATTTT.

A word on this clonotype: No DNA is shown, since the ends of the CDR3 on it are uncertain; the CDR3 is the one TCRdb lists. CDR3 sequence: CASSLTFGADTQYF. The chain joins TRBV7-2 to TRBJ2-3. The CDR3 has 14 amino acids, counting both end residues. Germline lookup yields CDR1 SGHTA and CDR2 FQGNSA.

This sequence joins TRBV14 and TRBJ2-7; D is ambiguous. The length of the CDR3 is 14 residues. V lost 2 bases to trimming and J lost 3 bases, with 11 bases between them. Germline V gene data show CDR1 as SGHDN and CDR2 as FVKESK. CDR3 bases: TGTGCCAGCAGCCAATGGGGATCTGTCTACGAGCAGTACTTC. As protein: CASSQWGSVYEQYF. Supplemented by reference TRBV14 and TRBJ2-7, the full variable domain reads EAGVTQFPSHSVIEKGQTVTLRCDPISGHDNLYWYRRVMGKEIKFLLHFVKESKQDESGMPNNRFLAERTGGTYSTLKVQPAELEDSGVYFCASSQWGSVYEQYFGPGTRLTVT.

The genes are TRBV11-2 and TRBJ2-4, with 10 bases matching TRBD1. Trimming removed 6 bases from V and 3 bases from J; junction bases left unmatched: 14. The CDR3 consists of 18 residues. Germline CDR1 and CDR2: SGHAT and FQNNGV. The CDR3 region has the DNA TGTGCCAGCAGGAACAAGACAGGGGGCAGGGGTGTCAAAAACATTCAGTACTTC. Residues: CASRNKTGGRGVKNIQYF.

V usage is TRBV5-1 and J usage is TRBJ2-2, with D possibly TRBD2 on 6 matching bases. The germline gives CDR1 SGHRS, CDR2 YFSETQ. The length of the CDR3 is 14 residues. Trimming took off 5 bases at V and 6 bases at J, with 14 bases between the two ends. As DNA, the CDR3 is TGCGCCAGCAGAGTCGGGAGTTTGGCCGGGGAGCTGTTTTTT. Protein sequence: CASRVGSLAGELFF.

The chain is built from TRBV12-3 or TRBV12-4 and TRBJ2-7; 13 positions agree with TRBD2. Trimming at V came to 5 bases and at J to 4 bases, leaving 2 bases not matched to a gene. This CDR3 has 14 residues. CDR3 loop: CASSGLAGVYEQYF. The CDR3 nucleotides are TGTGCCAGCAGTGGACTAGCGGGAGTATACGAGCAGTACTTC.

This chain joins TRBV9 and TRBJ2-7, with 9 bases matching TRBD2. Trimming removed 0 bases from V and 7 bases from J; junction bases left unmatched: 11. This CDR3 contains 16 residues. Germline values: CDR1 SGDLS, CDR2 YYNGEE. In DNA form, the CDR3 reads TGTGCCAGCAGCGTAGGGATAGCGGGAGAATTCGTGGAGCAGTACTTC. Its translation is CASSVGIAGEFVEQYF.

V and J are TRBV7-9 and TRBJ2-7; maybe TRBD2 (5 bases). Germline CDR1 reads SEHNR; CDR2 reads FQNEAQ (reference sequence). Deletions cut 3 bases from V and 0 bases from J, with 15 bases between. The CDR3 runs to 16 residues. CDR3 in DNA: TGTGCCAGCAGCTTCGGAGGACGAAGGAGCTCCTACGAGCAGTACTTC. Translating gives CASSFGGRRSSYEQYF.

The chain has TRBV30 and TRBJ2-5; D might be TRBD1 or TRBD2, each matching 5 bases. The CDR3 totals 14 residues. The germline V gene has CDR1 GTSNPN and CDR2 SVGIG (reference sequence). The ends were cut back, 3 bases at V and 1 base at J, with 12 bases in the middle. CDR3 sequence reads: CAWSQGGSQETQYF. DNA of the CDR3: TGTGCCTGGAGCCAGGGCGGGTCCCAAGAGACCCAGTACTTC. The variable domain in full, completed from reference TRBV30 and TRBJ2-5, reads SQTIHQWPATLVQPVGSPLSLECTVEGTSNPNLYWYRQAAGRGLQLLFYSVGIGQISSEVPQNLSASRPQDRQFILSSKKLLLSDSGFYLCAWSQGGSQETQYFGPGTRLLVL.

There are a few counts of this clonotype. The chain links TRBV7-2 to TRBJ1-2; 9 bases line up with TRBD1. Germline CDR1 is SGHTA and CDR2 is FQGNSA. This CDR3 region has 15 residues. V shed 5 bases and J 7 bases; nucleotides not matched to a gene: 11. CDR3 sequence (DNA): TGTGCCAGCAGCCACAGGGGGCTGGTTTTGCGTGGCTACACCTTC. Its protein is CASSHRGLVLRGYTF.

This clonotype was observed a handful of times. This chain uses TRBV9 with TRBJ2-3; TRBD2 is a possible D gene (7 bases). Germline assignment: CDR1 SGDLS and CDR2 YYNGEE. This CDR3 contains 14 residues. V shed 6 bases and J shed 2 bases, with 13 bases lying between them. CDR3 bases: TGTGCCAGCACCGGGGGGCAGATCACAGATACGCAGTATTTT. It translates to CASTGGQITDTQYF.

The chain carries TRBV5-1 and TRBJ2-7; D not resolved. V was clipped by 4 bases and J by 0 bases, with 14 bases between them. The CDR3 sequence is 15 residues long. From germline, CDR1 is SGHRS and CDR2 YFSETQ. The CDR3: CASSPDGFSSYEQYF. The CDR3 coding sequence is TGCGCCAGCAGCCCAGACGGGTTTAGCTCCTACGAGCAGTACTTC.

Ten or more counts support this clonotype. CDR3 bases: TGTGCCAGCAGCCAGGGGGCGGCAGAAGCTTTCTTT. Amino acid sequence: CASSQGAAEAFF. This chain links TRBV7-9 with TRBJ1-1, with 8 nucleotides matching TRBD1. From germline, CDR1 is SEHNR and CDR2 FQNEAQ (reference sequence). The junction had 4 bases not matched to a gene; V was cut back by 5 bases and J by 8 bases. The CDR3 is 12 amino acids.

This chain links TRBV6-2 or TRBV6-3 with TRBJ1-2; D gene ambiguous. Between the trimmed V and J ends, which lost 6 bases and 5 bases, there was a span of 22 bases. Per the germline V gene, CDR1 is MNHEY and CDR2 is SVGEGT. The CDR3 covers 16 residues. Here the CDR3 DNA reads TGTGCCAGCAGCCCTGGACCCACCTGGAGCGGATATGGCTACACCTTC. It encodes CASSPGPTWSGYGYTF.

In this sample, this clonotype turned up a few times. CDR3 in amino acids: CASSFAGQGASPTEAFF. DNA of the CDR3: TGCGCCAGCAGCTTTGCCGGACAGGGCGCCTCTCCCACTGAAGCTTTCTTT. The chain has TRBV5-1 and TRBJ1-1; 8 bases agree with TRBD1. The CDR3 covers 17 residues. From germline, CDR1 is SGHRS and CDR2 YFSETQ. V lost 2 bases and J lost 4; bases outside the gene matches: 13.

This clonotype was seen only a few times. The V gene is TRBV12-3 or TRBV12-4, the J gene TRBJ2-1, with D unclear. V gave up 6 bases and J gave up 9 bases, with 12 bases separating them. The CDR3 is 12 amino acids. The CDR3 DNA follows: TGTGCCAGCAGCCGGAACGAAGGTGAGCAGTTCTTC. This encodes CASSRNEGEQFF.

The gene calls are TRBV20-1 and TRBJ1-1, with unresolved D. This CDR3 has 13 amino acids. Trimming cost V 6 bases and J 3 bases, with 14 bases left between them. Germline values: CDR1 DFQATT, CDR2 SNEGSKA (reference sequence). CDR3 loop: CSATDGVHTEAFF. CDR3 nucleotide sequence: TGCAGTGCCACCGACGGGGTTCACACTGAAGCTTTCTTT.

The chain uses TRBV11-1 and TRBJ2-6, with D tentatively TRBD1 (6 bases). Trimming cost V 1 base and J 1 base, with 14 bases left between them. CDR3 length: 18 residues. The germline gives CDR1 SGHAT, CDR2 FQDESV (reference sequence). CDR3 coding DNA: TGTGCCAGCAGCTTAGGTGCGACAGGACCTTCTGGGGCCAACGTCCTGACTTTC. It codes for CASSLGATGPSGANVLTF. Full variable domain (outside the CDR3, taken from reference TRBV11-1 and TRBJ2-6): EAEVAQSPRYKITEKSQAVAFWCDPISGHATLYWYRQILGQGPELLVQFQDESVVDDSQLPKDRFSAERLKGVDSTLKIQPAELGDSAMYLCASSLGATGPSGANVLTFGAGSRLTVL.

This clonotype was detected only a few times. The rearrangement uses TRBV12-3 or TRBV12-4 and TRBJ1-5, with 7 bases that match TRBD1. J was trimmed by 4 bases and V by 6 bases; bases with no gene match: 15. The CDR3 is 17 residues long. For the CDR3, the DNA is TGTGCCAGCAGAACCCTCAACGGGACAGAAATTAATCAGCCCCAGCATTTT. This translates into CASRTLNGTEINQPQHF.

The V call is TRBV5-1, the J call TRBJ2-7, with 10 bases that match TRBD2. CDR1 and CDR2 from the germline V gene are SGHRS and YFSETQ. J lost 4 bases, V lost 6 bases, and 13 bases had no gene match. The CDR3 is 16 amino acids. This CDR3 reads CASTFGLAGEYYEQYF. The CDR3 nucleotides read TGCGCCAGCACCTTTGGGCTAGCGGGGGAATATTACGAGCAGTACTTC.